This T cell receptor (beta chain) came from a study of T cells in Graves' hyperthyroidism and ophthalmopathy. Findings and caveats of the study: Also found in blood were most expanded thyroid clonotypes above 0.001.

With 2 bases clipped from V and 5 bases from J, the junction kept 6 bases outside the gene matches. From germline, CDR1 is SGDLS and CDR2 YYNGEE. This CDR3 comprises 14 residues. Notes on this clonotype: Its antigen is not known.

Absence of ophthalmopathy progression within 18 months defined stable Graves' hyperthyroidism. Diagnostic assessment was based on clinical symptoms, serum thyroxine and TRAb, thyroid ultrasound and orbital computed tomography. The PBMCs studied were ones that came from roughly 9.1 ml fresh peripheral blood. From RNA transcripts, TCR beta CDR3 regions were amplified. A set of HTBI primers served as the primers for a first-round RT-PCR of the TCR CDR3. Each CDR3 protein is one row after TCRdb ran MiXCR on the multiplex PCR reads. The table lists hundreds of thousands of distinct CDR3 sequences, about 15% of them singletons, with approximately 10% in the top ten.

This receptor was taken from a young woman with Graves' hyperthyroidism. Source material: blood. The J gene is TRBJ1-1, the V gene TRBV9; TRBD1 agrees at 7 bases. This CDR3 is CASSVGQPGTEAFF. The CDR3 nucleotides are TGTGCCAGCAGCGTGGGACAGCCTGGTACTGAAGCTTTCTTT.